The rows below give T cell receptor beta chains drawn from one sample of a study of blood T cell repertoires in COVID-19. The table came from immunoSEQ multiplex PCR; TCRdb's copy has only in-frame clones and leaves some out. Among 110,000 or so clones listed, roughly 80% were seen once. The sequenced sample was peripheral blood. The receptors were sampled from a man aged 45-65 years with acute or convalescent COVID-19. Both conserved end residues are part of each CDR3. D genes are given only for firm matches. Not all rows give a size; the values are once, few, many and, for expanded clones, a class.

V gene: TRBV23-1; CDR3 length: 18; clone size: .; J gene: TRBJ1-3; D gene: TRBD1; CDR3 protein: CASSQPHWRGQYGNTIYF; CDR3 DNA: TGCGCCAGCAGTCAACCTCATTGGAGGGGGCAGTACGGAAACACCATATATTTT
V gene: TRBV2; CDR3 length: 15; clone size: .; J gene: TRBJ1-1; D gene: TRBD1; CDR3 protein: CASSGQGAGRTEAFF; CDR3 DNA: TGTGCCAGCAGTGGACAGGGGGCAGGACGGACTGAAGCTTTCTTT
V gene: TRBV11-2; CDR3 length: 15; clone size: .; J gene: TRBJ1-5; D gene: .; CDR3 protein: CASSTVPGSNQPQHF; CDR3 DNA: TGTGCCAGCAGCACCGTCCCGGGGAGCAATCAGCCCCAGCATTTT
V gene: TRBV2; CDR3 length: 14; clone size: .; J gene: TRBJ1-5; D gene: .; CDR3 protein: CASRDVRGNQPQHF; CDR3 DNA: TGTGCCAGCAGAGATGTCAGGGGCAATCAGCCCCAGCATTTT
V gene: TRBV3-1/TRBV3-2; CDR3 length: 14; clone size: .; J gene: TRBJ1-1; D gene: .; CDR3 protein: CASSPAAGASEAFF; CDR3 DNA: TGTGCCAGCAGCCCAGCGGCGGGGGCGTCTGAAGCTTTCTTT
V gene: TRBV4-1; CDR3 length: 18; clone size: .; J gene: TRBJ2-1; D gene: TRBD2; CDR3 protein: CASSQDRGGLAGPGMQFF; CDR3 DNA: TGCGCCAGCAGCCAAGATCGGGGGGGACTAGCGGGGCCCGGGATGCAGTTCTTC
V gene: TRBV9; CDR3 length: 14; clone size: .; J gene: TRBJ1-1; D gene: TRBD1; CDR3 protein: CASSPQGARTEAFF; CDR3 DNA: TGTGCCAGCAGCCCGCAGGGGGCGCGCACTGAAGCTTTCTTT
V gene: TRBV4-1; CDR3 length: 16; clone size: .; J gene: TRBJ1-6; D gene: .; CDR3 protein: CASSQDWGGYNSPLHF; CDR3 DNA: TGCGCCAGCAGCCAAGATTGGGGGGGGTATAATTCACCCCTCCACTTT
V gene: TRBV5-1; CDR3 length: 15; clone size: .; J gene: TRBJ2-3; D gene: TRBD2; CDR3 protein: CASSLDAGGRDTQYF; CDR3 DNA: TGCGCCAGCAGCTTGGATGCGGGGGGGCGAGATACGCAGTATTTT
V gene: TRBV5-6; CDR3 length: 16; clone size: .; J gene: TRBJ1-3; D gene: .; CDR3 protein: CASSLIWRAGGNTIYF; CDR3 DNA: TGTGCCAGCAGCTTGATTTGGAGGGCCGGTGGAAACACCATATATTTT
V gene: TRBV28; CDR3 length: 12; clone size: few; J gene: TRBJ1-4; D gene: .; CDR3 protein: CASRELGGKLFF; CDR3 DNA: TGTGCCAGCAGGGAGCTAGGAGGGAAACTGTTTTTT
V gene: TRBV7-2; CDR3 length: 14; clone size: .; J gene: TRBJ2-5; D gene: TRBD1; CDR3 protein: CASSLDRFLETQYF; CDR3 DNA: TGTGCCAGCAGTCTGGACAGGTTTCTAGAGACCCAGTACTTC
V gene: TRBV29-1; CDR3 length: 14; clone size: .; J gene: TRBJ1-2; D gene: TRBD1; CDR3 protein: CSAQNRGKNYGYTF; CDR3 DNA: TGCAGCGCCCAAAACAGGGGCAAGAACTATGGCTACACCTTC
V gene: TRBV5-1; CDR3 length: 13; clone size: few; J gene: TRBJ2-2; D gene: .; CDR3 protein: CASSPSGTGELFF; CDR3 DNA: TGCGCCAGCAGCCCGTCGGGTACCGGGGAGCTGTTTTTT
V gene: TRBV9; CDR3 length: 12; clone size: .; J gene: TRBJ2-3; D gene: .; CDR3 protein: CASSPQADTQYF; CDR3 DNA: TGTGCCAGCAGCCCCCAGGCAGATACGCAGTATTTT
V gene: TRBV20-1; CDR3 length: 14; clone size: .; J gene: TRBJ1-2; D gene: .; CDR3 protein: CSASKEGVPDGYTF; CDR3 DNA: TGCAGTGCTAGTAAGGAGGGTGTTCCCGATGGCTACACCTTC
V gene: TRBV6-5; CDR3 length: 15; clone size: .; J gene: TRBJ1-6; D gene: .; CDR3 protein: CASSYSWTANSPLHF; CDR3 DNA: TGTGCCAGCAGTTACTCGTGGACAGCGAATTCACCCCTCCACTTT
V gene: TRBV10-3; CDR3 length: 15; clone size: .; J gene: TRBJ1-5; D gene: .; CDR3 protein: CAISESGGNNQPQHF; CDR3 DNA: TGTGCCATCAGTGAGTCGGGGGGAAACAATCAGCCCCAGCATTTT
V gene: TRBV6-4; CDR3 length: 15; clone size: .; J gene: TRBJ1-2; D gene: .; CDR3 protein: CASSRRPGDVYGYTF; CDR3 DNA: TGTGCCAGCAGCCGACGGCCAGGGGACGTCTATGGCTACACCTTC
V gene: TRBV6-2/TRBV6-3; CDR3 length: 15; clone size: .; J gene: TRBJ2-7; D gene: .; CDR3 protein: CASSRPLTTNYEQYF; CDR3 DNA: TGTGCCAGCAGCCGTCCCTTAACTACCAACTACGAGCAGTACTTC
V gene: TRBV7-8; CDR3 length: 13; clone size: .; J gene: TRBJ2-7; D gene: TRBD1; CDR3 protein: CASSSDRGGEQYF; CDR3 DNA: TGTGCCAGCAGCTCGGACAGGGGTGGTGAGCAGTACTTC
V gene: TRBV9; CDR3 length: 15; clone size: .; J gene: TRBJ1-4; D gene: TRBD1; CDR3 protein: CASSSTGGPHEKLFF; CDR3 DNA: TGTGCCAGCAGCTCAACAGGGGGGCCCCATGAAAAACTGTTTTTT
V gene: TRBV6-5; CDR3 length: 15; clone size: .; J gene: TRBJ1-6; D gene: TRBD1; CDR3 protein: CASRRTGTDNSPLHF; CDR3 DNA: TGTGCCAGCAGGCGGACAGGGACAGATAATTCACCCCTCCACTTT
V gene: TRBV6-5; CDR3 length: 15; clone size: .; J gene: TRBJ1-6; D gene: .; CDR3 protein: CASSYAGTYNSPLHF; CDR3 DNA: TGTGCCAGCAGTTACGCGGGGACGTATAATTCACCCCTCCACTTT
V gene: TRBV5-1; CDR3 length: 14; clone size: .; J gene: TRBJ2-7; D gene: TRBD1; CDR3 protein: CASSRTGGSYEQYF; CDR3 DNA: TGCGCCAGCAGCCGGACAGGGGGATCCTACGAGCAGTACTTC
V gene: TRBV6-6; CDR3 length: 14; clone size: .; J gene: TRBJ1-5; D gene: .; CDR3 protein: CASRDPGSNQPQHF; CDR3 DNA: TGTGCCAGCAGGGACCCAGGGAGCAATCAGCCCCAGCATTTT
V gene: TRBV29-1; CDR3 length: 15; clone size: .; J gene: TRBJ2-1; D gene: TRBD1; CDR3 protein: CSVEGTGVNYNEQFF; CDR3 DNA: TGCAGCGTTGAGGGGACAGGGGTTAATTACAATGAGCAGTTCTTC
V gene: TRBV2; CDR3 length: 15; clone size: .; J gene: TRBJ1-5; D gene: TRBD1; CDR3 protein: CASSRQGAGGQPQHF; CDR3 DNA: TGTGCCAGCAGTAGACAGGGGGCGGGGGGACAGCCCCAGCATTTT
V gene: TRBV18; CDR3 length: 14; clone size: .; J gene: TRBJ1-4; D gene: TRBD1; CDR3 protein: CASSPTGQGEKLFF; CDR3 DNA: TGTGCCAGCTCACCCACGGGACAGGGTGAAAAACTGTTTTTT
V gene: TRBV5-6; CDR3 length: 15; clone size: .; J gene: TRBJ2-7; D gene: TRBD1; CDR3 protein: CASSIPGTGGAEQYF; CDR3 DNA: TGTGCCAGCAGCATACCCGGGACAGGGGGCGCCGAGCAGTACTTC
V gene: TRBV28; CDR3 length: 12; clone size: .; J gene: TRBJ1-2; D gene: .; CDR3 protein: CAAGLTTYGYTF; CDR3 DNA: TGTGCCGCGGGACTGACGACCTATGGCTACACCTTC
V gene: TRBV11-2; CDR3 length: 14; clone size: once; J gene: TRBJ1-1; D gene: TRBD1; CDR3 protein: CASSLVGGTAEAFF; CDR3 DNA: TGTGCCAGCAGCTTAGTAGGAGGGACAGCTGAAGCTTTCTTT
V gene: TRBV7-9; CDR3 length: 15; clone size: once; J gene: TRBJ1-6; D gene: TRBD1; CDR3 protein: CASSRDRFIRSPLHF; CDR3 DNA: TGTGCCAGCAGCCGGGACAGGTTTATAAGATCACCCCTCCACTTT
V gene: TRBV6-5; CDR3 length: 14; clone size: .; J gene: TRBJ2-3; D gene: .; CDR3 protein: CASRRTQSTDTQYF; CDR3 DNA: TGTGCCAGTCGGCGGACTCAAAGCACAGATACGCAGTATTTT
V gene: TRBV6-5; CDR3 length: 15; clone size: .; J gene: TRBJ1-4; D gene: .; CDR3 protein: CASSYSSGQREKLFF; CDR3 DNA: TGTGCCAGCAGTTACTCGAGTGGTCAGCGTGAAAAACTGTTTTTT
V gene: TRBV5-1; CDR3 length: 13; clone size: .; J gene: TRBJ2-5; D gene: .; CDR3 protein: CASSFGEVETQYF; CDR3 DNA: TGCGCCAGCAGCTTCGGGGAGGTAGAGACCCAGTACTTC
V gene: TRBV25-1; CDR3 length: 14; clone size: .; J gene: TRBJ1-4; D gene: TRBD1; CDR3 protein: CASIRDRRNEKLFF; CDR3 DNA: TGTGCCAGCATCCGGGACAGACGTAATGAAAAACTGTTTTTT
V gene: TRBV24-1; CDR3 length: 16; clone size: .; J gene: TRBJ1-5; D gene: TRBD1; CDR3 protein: CATSDPGTGGEQPQHF; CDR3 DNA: TGTGCCACCAGTGACCCCGGGACAGGGGGAGAACAGCCCCAGCATTTT
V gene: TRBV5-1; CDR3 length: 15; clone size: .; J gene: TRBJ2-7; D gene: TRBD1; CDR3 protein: CASSFPGQGIAEQYF; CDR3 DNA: TGCGCCAGCAGCTTTCCGGGACAGGGTATTGCCGAGCAGTACTTC
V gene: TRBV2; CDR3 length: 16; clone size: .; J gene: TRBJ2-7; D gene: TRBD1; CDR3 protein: CASKHQGQEVNYEQYF; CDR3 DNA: TGTGCCAGCAAACACCAAGGACAGGAAGTGAATTACGAGCAGTACTTC
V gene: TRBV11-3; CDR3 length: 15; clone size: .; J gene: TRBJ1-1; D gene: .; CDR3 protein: CASSLDRGRGAEAFF; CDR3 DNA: TGTGCCAGCAGCTTAGATCGGGGCAGGGGCGCTGAAGCTTTCTTT
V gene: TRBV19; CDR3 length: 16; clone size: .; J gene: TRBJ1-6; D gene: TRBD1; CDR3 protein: CASSSIRDRGWSPLHF; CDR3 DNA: TGTGCCAGTAGTTCCATCCGGGACAGGGGTTGGTCACCCCTCCACTTT
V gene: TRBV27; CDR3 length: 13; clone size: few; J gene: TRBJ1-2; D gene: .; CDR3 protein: CASSLFPDYGYTF; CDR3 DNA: TGTGCCAGCAGTTTATTCCCGGACTATGGCTACACCTTC
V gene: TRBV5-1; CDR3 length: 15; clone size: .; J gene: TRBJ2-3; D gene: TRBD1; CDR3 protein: CASSYGGQGADTQYF; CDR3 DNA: TGCGCCAGCAGCTACGGCGGACAGGGGGCAGATACGCAGTATTTT
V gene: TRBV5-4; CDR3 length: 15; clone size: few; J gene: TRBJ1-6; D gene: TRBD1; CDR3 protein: CASSSGTGINSPLHF; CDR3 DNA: TGTGCCAGCAGCTCCGGGACAGGGATCAATTCACCCCTCCACTTT